The 24 T cell receptor beta chains in this list originate from one sample, sequenced in a study of OX40 agonist ivuxolimab in advanced cancers. Sequencing was performed with immunoSEQ multiplex PCR; in TCRdb, only in-frame clones are kept and a portion is missing. The sample has 48,000 or so clones, around 87% seen once; the top ten hold 1.5% to 2%. This specimen consisted of CD4+ or CD8+ T cells sorted from blood, obtained in a trial of the OX40 agonist ivuxolimab. These receptors originate from an adult with an advanced solid tumor such as melanoma, head and neck, liver or kidney cancer.

V and J are TRBV18 and TRBJ2-2; the match to TRBD1 covers 8 bases. Germline-derived CDR1 and CDR2 are KGHSH and LQKENI. The CDR3 has 16 amino acids. V lost 6 bases to trimming and J lost 3 bases; unmatched junction nucleotides: 9. CDR3 loop: CASSKGQASDTGELFF. CDR3 DNA sequence: TGTGCCAGCTCCAAGGGACAGGCCTCTGACACCGGGGAGCTGTTTTTT.

Points on this clone: The junction departs from the called germline gene at one end, perhaps through a read error. The V gene is TRBV7-7, the J gene TRBJ2-5, with 14 bases aligning to TRBD2. The CDR3 totals 16 residues. Per the germline V gene, CDR1 is SSHAT and CDR2 is FNYEAQ (reference sequence). CDR3 sequence reads: CASSSGTSGGQGTQYF. The CDR3, as DNA: TGTGCCAGCAGCTCCGGGACTAGCGGGGGCCAAGGGACCCAGTACTTC.

This clone was observed a handful of times. V and J are TRBV11-2 and TRBJ2-5; 10 nucleotides align to TRBD2. The CDR3 totals 15 residues. In germline, CDR1 is SGHAT, CDR2 FQNNGV. V lost 2 bases to trimming and J lost 5 bases; unmatched junction nucleotides: 5. CDR3 DNA sequence: TGTGCCAGCAGCTTATTAGCGGGGGGTTTGGAGACCCAGTACTTC. Translating gives CASSLLAGGLETQYF.

This chain connects TRBV6-6 to TRBJ1-2; D possibly corresponds to TRBD1 (6 bases). There are 14 residues in the CDR3. Germline V lookup: CDR1 MNHNY, CDR2 SVGAGI (reference sequence). Trimming shortened V by 6 bases and J by 8 bases, and 19 bases separated the two germline ends. This CDR3 reads CASRNQGRHGGYTF. For the CDR3, the DNA is TGTGCCAGCAGAAACCAGGGGAGGCACGGGGGCTACACCTTC.

The chain links TRBV11-2 to TRBJ1-6, with a tentative D call TRBD1 (5 bases). The CDR3 consists of 16 residues. V was trimmed by 4 bases and J by 4 bases, leaving 14 bases between them. CDR1 and CDR2 (germline): SGHAT, FQNNGV. CDR3 nucleotides: TGTGCCAGCAGCTCCCCAGGGACTGTTTATAATTCACCCCTCCACTTT. Residues: CASSSPGTVYNSPLHF.

The J gene is TRBJ2-7, the V gene TRBV29-1, with 9 bases lining up with TRBD1. The CDR3 spans 15 residues. The junction had 16 bases not matched to a gene; V was cut back by 6 bases and J by 7 bases. CDR1 SQVTM and CDR2 ANQGSEA come from the germline V gene. The CDR3 DNA reads as TGCAGCGTCGGCCCTCTCCCGGGACAGGGCAGGGAGCAGTACTTC. Encoded protein: CSVGPLPGQGREQYF.

This clone turned up a few times. The rearrangement joins TRBV11-1 to TRBJ1-1, with a tentative D call TRBD1 (5 bases). Germline CDR1 SGHAT, CDR2 FQDESV (reference sequence). The CDR3 covers 13 residues. Trimming cost V 4 bases and J 13 bases, with 19 bases left between them. The CDR3 spells CASSSRGRPAGFF. The CDR3 region has the DNA TGTGCCAGCAGCTCTCGGGGCAGGCCCGCGGGTTTCTTT.

This chain uses TRBV7-6 with TRBJ2-5; D gene ambiguous. The germline V and J ends were trimmed by 5 bases and 5 bases, with 9 bases remaining between them. The germline V gene encodes CDR1 SGHVS and CDR2 FNYEAQ. CDR3 length equals 12 residues. CDR3 nucleotide sequence: TGTGCCAGCAGCCCGGGCTCGGAGACCCAGTACTTC. Its protein is CASSPGSETQYF. The full variable domain, rest sourced from reference TRBV7-6 and TRBJ2-5, is GAGVSQSPRYKVTKRGQDVALRCDPISGHVSLYWYRQALGQGPEFLTYFNYEAQQDKSGLPNDRFSAERPEGSISTLTIQRTEQRDSAMYRCASSPGSETQYFGPGTRLLVL.

This clone was picked up a small number of times. The CDR3 loop is CASSLDTLEGGYTF. CDR3 coding DNA: TGTGCCAGCAGCTTGGACACCTTGGAAGGGGGCTACACCTTC. The chain uses TRBV5-6 and TRBJ1-2; D not certain. The CDR3 consists of 14 residues. V lost 0 bases and J lost 8, with 14 bases in between. Germline lookup yields CDR1 SGHDT and CDR2 YYEEEE.

V usage is TRBV10-3 and J usage is TRBJ2-7, with TRBD1 matching over 11 bases. Germline lookup yields CDR1 ENHRY and CDR2 SYGVKD. The V and J ends lost 7 bases and 3 bases, in that order; junction bases with no gene match: 5. The CDR3 sequence is 14 residues long. Here the CDR3 DNA reads TGTGCCATCACCCGGACAGGGGGCTTCTACGAGCAGTACTTC. This translates into CAITRTGGFYEQYF.

The rearrangement joins TRBV27 to TRBJ2-7; D is ambiguous. Trimming took off 8 bases at V and 2 bases at J, with 13 bases between the two ends. This CDR3 has 13 amino acids. Germline CDR1 reads MNHEY; CDR2 reads SMNVEV (reference sequence). CDR3 amino acids: CASRVTHTYEQYF. CDR3 nucleotide sequence: TGTGCCAGCCGCGTTACTCATACCTACGAGCAGTACTTC.

The chain combines TRBV19 with TRBJ1-1; D is undetermined. Germline V gene data show CDR1 as LNHDA and CDR2 as SQIVND (reference sequence). With 5 bases removed from V and 0 bases from J, the gap between germline ends came to 16 bases. The CDR3 contains 16 residues. The CDR3 loop is CASSPRTALMNTEAFF. CDR3 DNA sequence: TGTGCCAGTAGTCCACGGACTGCGTTAATGAACACTGAAGCTTTCTTT.

This chain links TRBV20-1 with TRBJ1-1, with D hard to call. This CDR3 has 11 residues. V lost 2 bases, J lost 5 bases, and 6 bases lay in between. Germline values: CDR1 DFQATT, CDR2 SNEGSKA (reference sequence). CDR3 loop: CSARLYTEAFF. CDR3 DNA: TGCAGTGCTAGATTATATACTGAAGCTTTCTTT.

The chain has TRBV10-1 and TRBJ2-1, with a weak D call TRBD2 (6 bases). Germline assignment: CDR1 WNHNN and CDR2 SYGVQD (reference sequence). With 7 bases removed from V and 5 bases from J, the gap between germline ends came to 27 bases. The CDR3 spans 18 residues. DNA for the CDR3: TGCGCCAGCACACTCAGAAAGAGGGGCGGGGAAAGGAACAATGAGCAGTTCTTC. It translates to CASTLRKRGGERNNEQFF.

J is TRBJ1-4 and V is TRBV7-9; no firm D call. The CDR3 has 14 residues. Germline CDR1 is SEHNR and CDR2 is FQNEAQ (reference sequence). V lost 3 bases to trimming and J lost 6 bases, with 11 bases between them. CDR3 residues: CASSFMGTDEKLFF. As DNA, the CDR3 is TGTGCCAGCAGCTTCATGGGAACGGATGAAAAACTGTTTTTT.

The V and J genes are TRBV18 and TRBJ2-5; 9 bases fit TRBD2. CDR1 and CDR2 (germline): KGHSH, LQKENI. There are 15 residues in the CDR3. J was trimmed by 4 bases and V by 1 base; bases with no gene match: 4. The CDR3 coding sequence is TGTGCCAGCTCACCACGTAGCGGGAGTGGAGAGACCCAGTACTTC. Its translation: CASSPRSGSGETQYF. Combining the CDR3 with reference TRBV18 and TRBJ2-5 gives the whole variable domain NAGVMQNPRHLVRRRGQEARLRCSPMKGHSHVYWYRQLPEEGLKFMVYLQKENIIDESGMPKERFSAEFPKEGPSILRIQQVVRGDSAAYFCASSPRSGSGETQYFGPGTRLLVL.

The gene calls are TRBV7-2 and TRBJ1-1; 7 nucleotides match TRBD1. CDR1 SGHTA and CDR2 FQGNSA come from the germline V gene. The V gene end was trimmed by 5 bases and the J gene end by 1 base; junction bases not matched to a gene: 4. The CDR3 runs 14 residues. DNA of the CDR3: TGTGCCAGCAGCGTGAGACAGGGGAACACTGAAGCTTTCTTT. Its translation is CASSVRQGNTEAFF.

CDR3 in amino acids: CASSYPYGKQSYEQYF. DNA for the CDR3: TGTGCCAGCAGTTACCCCTACGGCAAACAGTCCTACGAGCAGTACTTC. V and J are TRBV6-6 and TRBJ2-7; D is unresolved. The germline V and J ends were trimmed by 2 bases and 1 base, with 15 bases remaining between them. This CDR3 has 16 residues. Germline CDR1 is MNHNY and CDR2 is SVGAGI (reference sequence).

The V call is TRBV7-2, the J call TRBJ1-5; 7 bases are shared with TRBD1. The V and J ends lost 4 bases and 3 bases, in that order; junction bases with no gene match: 6. Germline lookup yields CDR1 SGHTA and CDR2 FQGNSA. The length of the CDR3 is 15 residues. This CDR3 is CASSSGQTFNQPQHF. CDR3 DNA: TGTGCCAGCAGCTCGGGACAGACCTTCAATCAGCCCCAGCATTTT.

The chain couples TRBV5-1 to TRBJ2-7, with 8 bases matching TRBD1. In germline, CDR1 is SGHRS, CDR2 YFSETQ. This CDR3 has 14 residues. V was pared by 4 bases and J by 5 bases, with 8 bases of the junction left unmatched. CDR3 loop: CASSLATGAHEQYF. The CDR3 DNA reads TGCGCCAGCAGCCTGGCGACAGGGGCCCACGAGCAGTACTTC.

This chain connects TRBV11-1 to TRBJ2-2; TRBD2 matches at 14 bases. J was trimmed by 4 bases and V by 0 bases; bases with no gene match: 4. The CDR3 is 18 amino acids. CDR1 SGHAT and CDR2 FQDESV come from the germline V gene (reference sequence). The CDR3 nucleotides are TGTGCCAGCAGCTTAGCGTCCGGACTAGCGGGAGGCACCGGGGAGCTGTTTTTT. This sequence encodes CASSLASGLAGGTGELFF.

This sequence joins TRBV5-1 and TRBJ2-7; D gene ambiguous. V shed 1 base and J shed 5 bases, with 13 bases lying between them. Germline lookup yields CDR1 SGHRS and CDR2 YFSETQ. The length of the CDR3 is 14 residues. The CDR3, as DNA: TGCGCCAGCAGCTTGAGGCAGGTGAGCGACGAGCAGTACTTC. Translating it yields CASSLRQVSDEQYF.

This clone showed up just a few times. The V and J genes are TRBV7-9 and TRBJ2-7, with 9 bases matching TRBD2. The CDR3 is 14 amino acids. V lost 6 bases and J lost 1; bases outside the gene matches: 4. Germline assignment: CDR1 SEHNR and CDR2 FQNEAQ (reference sequence). CDR3 nucleotides: TGTGCCAGCAGTCTAGCGGGGAATTCCTACGAGCAGTACTTC. This translates into CASSLAGNSYEQYF.

The chain couples TRBV7-9 to TRBJ2-2; no definite D call. Germline V CDR1 and CDR2: SEHNR, FQNEAQ (reference sequence). The CDR3 is made up of 12 amino acids. The ends were cut back, 7 bases at V and 5 bases at J, with 8 bases in the middle. The CDR3 bases are TGTGCCAGCACTGCCGTTACCGGGGAGCTGTTTTTT. Translation: CASTAVTGELFF.